These 19 T cell receptor beta chains were all obtained from the same sample, sequenced in a study of control samples from healthy donors and cancer patients. TCRdb's table, derived via immunoSEQ multiplex PCR, lists solely in-frame clones and lacks some. The sample includes 55,000 to 80,000 clones, roughly nine tenths of them seen just once. Sequencing was performed on PBMCs. Source of these receptors: a man aged 55 to 70 with colorectal cancer.

In this sample, this clone turned up once. Here the CDR3 reads CASSLGSWLGGPGSGYTF. For the CDR3, the DNA is TGTGCCAGCAGCTTAGGTTCTTGGTTGGGGGGCCCGGGCTCCGGCTACACCTTC. This sequence joins TRBV7-3 and TRBJ1-2, with D maybe TRBD1 (6 bases). The germline V and J ends were trimmed by 2 bases and 8 bases, with 27 bases remaining between them. Germline loops: CDR1 SGHTA, CDR2 FQGTGA. The CDR3 is made up of 18 amino acids.

Here the CDR3 DNA reads TGCAGCTTCCTGGGGGGGCACACCACTGAAGCTTTCTTT. Protein sequence: CSFLGGHTTEAFF. The V gene is TRBV29-1, the J gene TRBJ1-1, with D perhaps matching TRBD1 (6 bases). Germline CDR1 reads SQVTM; CDR2 reads ANQGSEA. The V end was cut by 8 bases, the J end by 4 bases, with 17 bases between. The CDR3 is 13 amino acids.

This clone occurred a few times. V is TRBV6-1 and J is TRBJ1-5; D gene unclear. CDR1 is MNHNS, CDR2 SASEGT, per germline. CDR3 size: 17 residues. V lost 4 bases to trimming and J lost 0 bases, with 16 bases between them. CDR3 residues: CASSALGRPYSNQPQHF. The CDR3 DNA is TGTGCCAGCAGTGCCCTTGGGCGACCCTATAGCAATCAGCCCCAGCATTTT.

This sequence joins TRBV28 and TRBJ2-7; 8 nucleotides agree with TRBD1. Germline loops: CDR1 MDHEN, CDR2 SYDVKM. V gave up 8 bases and J gave up 2 bases; unmatched junction bases: 11. The CDR3 contains 15 residues. CDR3 region: CASRGRDRTTYEQYF. Written as DNA, the CDR3 is TGTGCCAGCCGGGGGCGGGACAGGACTACCTACGAGCAGTACTTC.

The rearrangement joins TRBV2 to TRBJ1-1, with no clear D. V was cut by 7 bases and J by 0 bases, with 12 bases left in between. Germline V CDR1 and CDR2: SNHLY, FYNNEI. The CDR3 has 14 residues. The CDR3 DNA reads as TGTGCCAGCAACCCTACGGGATTGAACACTGAAGCTTTCTTT. It specifies CASNPTGLNTEAFF.

The sample holds one count of this clone. The chain uses TRBV4-1 and TRBJ2-5; D might be TRBD1 (5 bases). The V end was cut by 5 bases, the J end by 5 bases, with 12 bases between. Germline lookup yields CDR1 MGHRA and CDR2 YSYEKL. This CDR3 has 13 amino acids. CDR3 coding DNA: TGCGCCAGCAGCTTCGACAGCCTGGAGACCCAGTACTTC. It codes for CASSFDSLETQYF.

The rearrangement joins TRBV28 to TRBJ2-3; 11 bases are shared with TRBD2. Trimming took 5 bases from V and 2 from J; bases not matched to a gene: 6. Germline CDR1 is MDHEN and CDR2 is SYDVKM. CDR3 length: 16 residues. This CDR3 is CASSPSGGPPTDTQYF. As DNA, the CDR3 is TGTGCCAGCAGTCCTAGCGGGGGGCCCCCCACAGATACGCAGTATTTT.

CDR3 protein: CASSFQKMNTEAFF. The CDR3, as DNA: TGCGCCAGCAGCTTTCAGAAAATGAACACTGAAGCTTTCTTT. This chain connects TRBV5-1 to TRBJ1-1; D is uncertain. This CDR3 is built from 14 residues. Per germline, CDR1 SGHRS and CDR2 YFSETQ. V shed 2 bases and J shed 0 bases, with 8 bases lying between them.

In DNA form, the CDR3 reads TGTGCCAGCAGCCCGTGGACAGGGGTAGGGACAGATACGCAGTATTTT. The encoded protein is CASSPWTGVGTDTQYF. V usage is TRBV7-9 and J usage is TRBJ2-3; 9 bases are shared with TRBD1. Trimming at V came to 5 bases and at J to 3 bases, leaving 9 bases not matched to a gene. Germline loops: CDR1 SEHNR, CDR2 FQNEAQ (reference sequence). This CDR3 spans 16 amino acids.

The chain couples TRBV12-3 or TRBV12-4 to TRBJ2-5; tentatively, D is TRBD2 (7 bases). V lost 6 bases, J lost 7 bases, and 12 bases lay in between. The CDR3 is 12 amino acids. CDR3 residues: CASRVGGGTQYF. The CDR3 DNA follows: TGTGCCAGCAGGGTAGGGGGGGGGACCCAGTACTTC.

This clone showed up just a few times. The chain combines TRBV6-2 or TRBV6-3 with TRBJ1-2, with D unclear. V was clipped by 5 bases and J by 8 bases, with 15 bases between them. The germline CDR1 and CDR2 sequences are MNHEY and SVGEGT. This CDR3 contains 13 residues. The CDR3 spells CASSLKVVQGYTF. For the CDR3, the DNA is TGTGCCAGCAGTCTAAAGGTGGTTCAGGGCTACACCTTC.

The J gene is TRBJ2-2, the V gene TRBV4-1; perhaps D is TRBD1 or TRBD2 (6 bases each). The germline gives CDR1 MGHRA, CDR2 YSYEKL. The CDR3 is made up of 17 amino acids. Trimming removed 3 bases from V and 3 bases from J, with 17 bases in between. Here the CDR3 DNA reads TGCGCCAGCAGCCATTCTGGGGGGCGCCTACACACCGGGGAGCTGTTTTTT. Translation gives CASSHSGGRLHTGELFF.

The V and J genes are TRBV3-1 (or the pseudogene TRBV3-2) and TRBJ1-5; D possibly corresponds to TRBD1 (5 bases). Germline V gene sequence: CDR1 LGHDT, CDR2 YNNKEL (reference sequence). V lost 5 bases, J lost 2 bases, and 13 bases lay in between. The CDR3 covers 15 residues. The CDR3 nucleotides read TGTGCCAGCAGCAAACGGGGGGGTGGCAATCAGCCCCAGCATTTT. Its protein is CASSKRGGGNQPQHF.

In this sample, this clone turned up once. In DNA form, the CDR3 reads TGCAGTGCTAGTGAACAGGGGGTCGGTGGCTACACCTTC. This translates into CSASEQGVGGYTF. The gene calls are TRBV20-1 and TRBJ1-2, with 8 nucleotides matching TRBD1. This CDR3 region has 13 residues. V lost 3 bases and J lost 7; bases outside the gene matches: 7. From germline, CDR1 is DFQATT and CDR2 SNEGSKA (reference sequence).

The chain has TRBV7-8 and TRBJ2-7; 14 bases align to TRBD2. The germline V gene encodes CDR1 SGHVS and CDR2 FQNEAQ. The CDR3 spans 16 residues. The V gene end was trimmed by 1 base and the J gene end by 2 bases; junction bases not matched to a gene: 1. The CDR3 sequence: CASSLGGLAGAYEQYF. The CDR3 DNA reads as TGTGCCAGCAGCTTAGGGGGACTAGCGGGGGCCTACGAGCAGTACTTC.

This rearrangement joins TRBV3-1 (or the pseudogene TRBV3-2) to TRBJ2-1, with 7 bases identical to TRBD2. V lost 1 base to trimming and J lost 2 bases; unmatched junction nucleotides: 8. The CDR3 has 17 amino acids. Looked up from germline, CDR1 is LGHDT and CDR2 is YNNKEL (reference sequence). The DNA for the CDR3 is TGTGCCAGCAGCCAAGGGTGGGGCGGGGGAGCCTACAATGAGCAGTTCTTC. Residues: CASSQGWGGGAYNEQFF.

The chain links TRBV3-1 (or the pseudogene TRBV3-2) to TRBJ2-2; 8 positions match TRBD2. The CDR3 contains 17 residues. J was trimmed by 5 bases and V by 4 bases; bases with no gene match: 12. Looked up from germline, CDR1 is LGHDT and CDR2 is YNNKEL (reference sequence). The CDR3 reads CASSPQGSGLGTGELFF. The CDR3 nucleotides are TGTGCCAGCAGCCCCCAGGGGTCGGGACTAGGTACCGGGGAGCTGTTTTTT.

This chain joins TRBV6-5 and TRBJ2-7, with 7 bases that match TRBD2. V was clipped by 4 bases and J by 2 bases; unmatched bases: 8. Germline assignment: CDR1 MNHEY and CDR2 SVGAGI. There are 15 residues in the CDR3. CDR3 protein: CASSSPGRSTYEQYF. The CDR3 DNA reads as TGTGCCAGCAGTTCCCCCGGGAGGTCCACCTACGAGCAGTACTTC.

V gene TRBV4-1 combines with J gene TRBJ1-4; no clear D. The CDR3 spans 14 residues. Germline CDR1 is MGHRA and CDR2 is YSYEKL. Trimming took off 4 bases at V and 11 bases at J, with 17 bases between the two ends. The CDR3 DNA sequence: TGCGCCAGCAGCCCTGTCGGAGGGTTGGGTAAACTGTTTTTT. Translated: CASSPVGGLGKLFF.